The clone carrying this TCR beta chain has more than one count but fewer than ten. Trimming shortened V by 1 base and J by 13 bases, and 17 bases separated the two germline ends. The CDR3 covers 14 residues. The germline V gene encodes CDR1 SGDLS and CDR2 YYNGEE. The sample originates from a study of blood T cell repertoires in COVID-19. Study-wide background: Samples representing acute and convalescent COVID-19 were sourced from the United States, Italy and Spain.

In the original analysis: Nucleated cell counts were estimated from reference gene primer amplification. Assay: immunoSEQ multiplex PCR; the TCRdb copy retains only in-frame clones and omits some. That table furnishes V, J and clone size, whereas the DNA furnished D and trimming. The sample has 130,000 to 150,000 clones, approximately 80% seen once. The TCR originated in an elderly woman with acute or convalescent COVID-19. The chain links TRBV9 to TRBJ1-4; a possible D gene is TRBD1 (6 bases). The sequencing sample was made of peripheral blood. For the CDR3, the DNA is TGTGCCAGCAGCGTAAGTGATCGGCAGGGGCGACTGTTTTTT. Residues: CASSVSDRQGRLFF.